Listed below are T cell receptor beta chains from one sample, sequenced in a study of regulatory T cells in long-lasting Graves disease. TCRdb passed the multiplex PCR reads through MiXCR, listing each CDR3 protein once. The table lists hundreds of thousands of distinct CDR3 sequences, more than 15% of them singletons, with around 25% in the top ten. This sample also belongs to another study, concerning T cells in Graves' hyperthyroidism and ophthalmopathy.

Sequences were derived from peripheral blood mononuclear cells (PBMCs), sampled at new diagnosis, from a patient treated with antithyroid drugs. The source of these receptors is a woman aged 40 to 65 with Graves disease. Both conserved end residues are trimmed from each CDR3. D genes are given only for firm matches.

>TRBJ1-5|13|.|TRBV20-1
SAKGGTSTDQPQH
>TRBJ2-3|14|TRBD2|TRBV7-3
ASSRGLAGEGDTQY
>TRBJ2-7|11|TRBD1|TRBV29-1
SVGDRVSYEQY
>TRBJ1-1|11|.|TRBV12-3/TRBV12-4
ASRPGGGAEAF
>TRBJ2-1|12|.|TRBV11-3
ASSVHAGSNEQF
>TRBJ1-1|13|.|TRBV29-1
SVSGGVRGNTEAF
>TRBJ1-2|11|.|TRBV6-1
ASSLDTHYGYT
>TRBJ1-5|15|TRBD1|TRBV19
ASSIRIGTVSNQPQH
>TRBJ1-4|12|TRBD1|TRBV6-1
ASKGQGANEKLF
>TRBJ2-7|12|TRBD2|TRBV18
ASSETSPSYEQY
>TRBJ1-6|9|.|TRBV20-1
SATTGTRLH
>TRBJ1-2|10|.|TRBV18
ASSQKLYGYT
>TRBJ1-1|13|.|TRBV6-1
ASSKLQDSNTEAF
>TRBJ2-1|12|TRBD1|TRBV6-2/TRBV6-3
ASRSGTGNNEQF
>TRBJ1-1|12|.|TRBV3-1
ASSPEGYSPEAF
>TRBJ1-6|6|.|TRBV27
ALPGPP
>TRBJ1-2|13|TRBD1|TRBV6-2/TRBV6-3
ASSGGQGANYGYT
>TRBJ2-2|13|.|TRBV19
ASSIGTISAGELF
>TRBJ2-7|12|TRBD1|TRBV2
ASSPDRATYEQY
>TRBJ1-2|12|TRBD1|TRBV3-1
ASSQGDSSAGYA
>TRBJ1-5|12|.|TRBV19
ASSTRGEGQPQH
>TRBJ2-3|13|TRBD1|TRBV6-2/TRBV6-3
ASSRQGAGADTQY
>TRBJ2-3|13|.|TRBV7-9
ASRLGSGGQDTQY
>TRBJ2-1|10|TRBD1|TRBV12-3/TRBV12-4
ASTTTGNEQF
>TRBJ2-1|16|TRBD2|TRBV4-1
ASSHGGLAGGRLNEQF
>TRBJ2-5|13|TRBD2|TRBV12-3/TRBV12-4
ASRRTSGVQETQY
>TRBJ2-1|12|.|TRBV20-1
SARGLVRGGVQF
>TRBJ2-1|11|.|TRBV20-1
SASELDGNEQF
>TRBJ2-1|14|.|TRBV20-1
SARDPGRVSYNEQF
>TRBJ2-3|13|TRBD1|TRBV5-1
ASSLGPGGADTQY
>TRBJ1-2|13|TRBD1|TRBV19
ASSPGTGDVYGYT
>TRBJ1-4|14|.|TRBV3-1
ASSPSWTASNEKLF
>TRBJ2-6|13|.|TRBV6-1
ASSEQVGGANVLT